This passage covers 27 T cell receptor beta chains from one sample sequenced in a study of beta chain features in type 1 diabetes. Sequenced material consisted of expressed TCRB transcripts (all of the isolated RNA was reverse transcribed). Generated by immunoSEQ multiplex PCR, the TCRdb table keeps only in-frame clones and is missing some. The sample consists of hundreds of thousands of clones, roughly 12% of them appearing once. The source material was naive CD4+ T cells from blood. The receptors here all came from a man younger than 35 in good health.

This clone was seen once. The same CDR3 is also encoded by other DNA sequences in this sample. The chain employs TRBV18 and TRBJ1-1; 7 nucleotides align to TRBD1. The CDR3 is made up of 14 amino acids. Trimming took 1 base from V and 5 from J; bases not matched to a gene: 4. Germline V gene sequence: CDR1 KGHSH, CDR2 LQKENI. CDR3 nucleotide sequence: TGTGCCAGCTCACCACAGGGGGCTAATACTGAAGCTTTCTTT. Its protein product is CASSPQGANTEAFF.

This clone was detected a few times. The J gene is TRBJ2-5, the V gene TRBV29-1; D unresolved. Per germline, CDR1 SQVTM and CDR2 ANQGSEA. This CDR3 has 14 residues. V was cut by 4 bases and J by 5 bases, with 17 bases left in between. CDR3 sequence (DNA): TGCAGCGTTGGACTTCGGCCCGCCCGGGAGACCCAGTACTTC. It codes for CSVGLRPARETQYF.

This clone was recorded a few times. The chain couples TRBV2 to TRBJ1-2; D remains ambiguous. V lost 0 bases and J lost 2, with 16 bases in between. Germline lookup yields CDR1 SNHLY and CDR2 FYNNEI. The CDR3 sequence is 17 residues long. The DNA for the CDR3 is TGTGCCAGCAGTGAAGCGCTTGGATTCATCGGGAACTATGGCTACACCTTC. This gives the protein CASSEALGFIGNYGYTF. Using reference TRBV2 and TRBJ1-2 for the parts outside the CDR3, the full variable domain is EPEVTQTPSHQVTQMGQEVILRCVPISNHLYFYWYRQILGQKVEFLVSFYNNEISEKSEIFDDQFSVERPDGSNFTLKIRSTKLEDSAMYFCASSEALGFIGNYGYTFGSGTRLTVV.

This clone was detected once. The rearrangement links TRBV2 to TRBJ1-1; tentative D call: TRBD1 (5 bases). The V end was cut by 5 bases, the J end by 1 base, with 11 bases between. Looked up from germline, CDR1 is SNHLY and CDR2 is FYNNEI. This CDR3 is 14 amino acids long. CDR3 amino acids: CASSWSGKNTEAFF. In nucleotides, the CDR3 is TGTGCCAGCAGTTGGTCAGGGAAGAACACTGAAGCTTTCTTT.

The genes are TRBV19 and TRBJ2-1; TRBD1 matches at 9 bases. The CDR3 extends over 20 amino acids. Germline trimming cut 3 bases from V and 0 bases from J; bases unmatched to any gene: 15. Germline V gene sequence: CDR1 LNHDA, CDR2 SQIVND (reference sequence). The DNA for the CDR3 is TGTGCCAGTAGTATTCTATCTTGGGACAGGGAAAAGAGCTCCTACAATGAGCAGTTCTTC. Translation gives CASSILSWDREKSSYNEQFF.

The chain recombines TRBV5-1 with TRBJ2-7; TRBD2 might be the D (7 bases). CDR1 is SGHRS and CDR2 is YFSETQ in the germline V gene. The V end was cut by 4 bases, the J end by 3 bases, with 17 bases between. The CDR3 has 15 residues. In DNA, the CDR3 is TGCGCCAGCAGCGTAGGGGGGAGGGCTCTCTACGAGCAGTACTTC. This sequence encodes CASSVGGRALYEQYF.

J is TRBJ1-2 and V is TRBV11-2; 7 bases agree with TRBD1. From germline, CDR1 is SGHAT and CDR2 FQNNGV. The V and J ends lost 5 bases and 4 bases, in that order; junction bases with no gene match: 10. The CDR3 is 15 amino acids. The CDR3 spells CASSLPGQPVYGYTF. For the CDR3, the DNA is TGTGCCAGCAGCCTCCCGGGACAGCCAGTCTATGGCTACACCTTC. The full variable domain, rest sourced from reference TRBV11-2 and TRBJ1-2, is EAGVAQSPRYKIIEKRQSVAFWCNPISGHATLYWYQQILGQGPKLLIQFQNNGVVDDSQLPKDRFSAERLKGVDSTLKIQPAKLEDSAVYLCASSLPGQPVYGYTFGSGTRLTVV.

The rearrangement links TRBV30 to TRBJ2-7, with 7 bases matching TRBD1. Germline CDR1 GTSNPN, CDR2 SVGIG (reference sequence). Trimming removed 3 bases from V and 0 bases from J; junction bases left unmatched: 8. The CDR3 runs 15 residues. CDR3 DNA sequence: TGTGCCTGGAGGCCCTCCGGGACAGCCTCCTACGAGCAGTACTTC. Translating it yields CAWRPSGTASYEQYF. Full variable domain (missing parts from reference TRBV30 and TRBJ2-7): SQTIHQWPATLVQPVGSPLSLECTVEGTSNPNLYWYRQAAGRGLQLLFYSVGIGQISSEVPQNLSASRPQDRQFILSSKKLLLSDSGFYLCAWRPSGTASYEQYFGPGTRLTVT.

This clone was observed a few times. The CDR3 reads CASSVGMDYQETQYF. CDR3 DNA: TGTGCCAGCAGCGTAGGAATGGACTACCAAGAGACCCAGTACTTC. The chain links TRBV9 to TRBJ2-5; a weak D match, TRBD2 (5 bases). Germline-derived CDR1 and CDR2 are SGDLS and YYNGEE. V lost 0 bases, J lost 0 bases, and 9 bases lay in between. The CDR3 loop spans 15 amino acids.

This sequence joins TRBV7-9 and TRBJ2-5, with TRBD2 identical over 12 bases. CDR3 length: 17 amino acids. The germline gives CDR1 SEHNR, CDR2 FQNEAQ (reference sequence). V was pared by 2 bases and J by 5 bases, with 9 bases of the junction left unmatched. The chain's CDR3 is CASSLFGLAGTGETQYF. CDR3 bases: TGTGCCAGCAGCTTATTCGGACTAGCGGGAACTGGGGAGACCCAGTACTTC.

This clone showed up just a few times. The chain carries TRBV18 and TRBJ1-2; TRBD1 agrees at 8 bases. The germline CDR1 and CDR2 sequences are KGHSH and LQKENI. The CDR3 spans 13 residues. The V and J ends lost 6 bases and 8 bases, in that order; junction bases with no gene match: 8. In DNA, the CDR3 is TGTGCCAGCTCTCAACTGGACAGGGCAGGCTACACCTTC. Translating gives CASSQLDRAGYTF. The full variable domain, with the rest looked up from reference TRBV18 and TRBJ1-2, is NAGVMQNPRHLVRRRGQEARLRCSPMKGHSHVYWYRQLPEEGLKFMVYLQKENIIDESGMPKERFSAEFPKEGPSILRIQQVVRGDSAAYFCASSQLDRAGYTFGSGTRLTVV.

This clone was detected only a few times. Other nucleotide sequences from this sample produce the same CDR3. This chain links TRBV7-2 with TRBJ2-7; TRBD2 matches at 10 bases. This CDR3 spans 14 amino acids. Losses at the gene ends were 4 bases for V and 2 bases for J; bases not matched to a gene: 2. Germline CDR1 SGHTA, CDR2 FQGNSA. The CDR3 reads CASSSTSGTYEQYF. In nucleotides, the CDR3 is TGTGCCAGCAGCTCAACTAGCGGGACCTACGAGCAGTACTTC.

This clone has just a few counts. The chain joins TRBV7-2 to TRBJ2-3; 10 nucleotides agree with TRBD2. Germline assignment: CDR1 SGHTA and CDR2 FQGNSA. This CDR3 comprises 16 residues. V shed 4 bases and J 0 bases; nucleotides not matched to a gene: 4. CDR3 sequence: CASSSSGGPSTDTQYF. CDR3 coding DNA: TGTGCCAGCAGCTCTAGCGGGGGACCCAGCACAGATACGCAGTATTTT.

V and J are TRBV15 and TRBJ2-5; D gene ambiguous. This CDR3 is 15 amino acids long. V lost 0 bases and J lost 5, with 13 bases in between. Germline CDR1 is LNHNV and CDR2 is YYDKDF (reference sequence). The chain's CDR3 is CATSRDSNRRETQYF. The CDR3 DNA reads TGTGCCACCAGCAGAGATTCCAATCGCCGGGAGACCCAGTACTTC.

This clone was counted between two and nine times. The chain uses TRBV28 and TRBJ1-2; D gene unclear. Trimming pared 2 bases from V and 7 bases from J, leaving 17 bases between. The CDR3 has 15 residues. Germline values: CDR1 MDHEN, CDR2 SYDVKM. CDR3 nucleotides: TGTGCCAGCAGTTTAAGCGGAGGAGTCTTGGGTGGCTACACCTTC. Translated: CASSLSGGVLGGYTF.

This clone was counted a few times. The chain carries TRBV5-1 and TRBJ2-3, with D perhaps TRBD2 (7 bases). CDR3 length: 14 residues. Trimming stripped 4 bases from V and 3 bases from J, with 12 bases between. Germline lookup yields CDR1 SGHRS and CDR2 YFSETQ. CDR3 in amino acids: CASSMEGGTDTQYF. CDR3 nucleotide sequence: TGCGCCAGCAGCATGGAGGGGGGGACAGATACGCAGTATTTT.

V and J are TRBV9 and TRBJ2-6, with D unclear. CDR1 SGDLS and CDR2 YYNGEE come from the germline V gene. The V end was cut by 0 bases, the J end by 0 bases, with 13 bases between. CDR3 length: 18 residues. Here the CDR3 reads CASSVVPTPDSGANVLTF. In DNA form, the CDR3 reads TGTGCCAGCAGCGTAGTTCCGACACCCGACTCTGGGGCCAACGTCCTGACTTTC.

This clone was seen more than once but under ten times. The J gene is TRBJ2-2, the V gene TRBV28, with D possibly being TRBD1 (7 bases). V lost 5 bases and J 4 bases, leaving 20 bases between the germline ends. Germline V gives CDR1 MDHEN, CDR2 SYDVKM. CDR3 size: 17 residues. CDR3 sequence (DNA): TGTGCCAGCAGTAAACCCAGGGGGGCCCGAGGCACCGGGGAGCTGTTTTTT. Translated, it gives CASSKPRGARGTGELFF. Together with reference TRBV28 and TRBJ2-2, the CDR3 gives the full variable domain: DVKVTQSSRYLVKRTGEKVFLECVQDMDHENMFWYRQDPGLGLRLIYFSYDVKMKEKGDIPEGYSVSREKKERFSLILESASTNQTSMYLCASSKPRGARGTGELFFGEGSRLTVL.

This clone appeared a few times. The chain carries TRBV9 and TRBJ2-1, with D uncertain. Germline assignment: CDR1 SGDLS and CDR2 YYNGEE. V dropped 0 bases and J dropped 0 bases, with 7 bases sitting between them. This CDR3 contains 15 residues. The CDR3, as DNA: TGTGCCAGCAGCGTAGAAAGTAGCTCCTACAATGAGCAGTTCTTC. As protein: CASSVESSSYNEQFF. The whole variable domain, remainder taken from reference TRBV9 and TRBJ2-1, is DSGVTQTPKHLITATGQRVTLRCSPRSGDLSVYWYQQSLDQGLQFLIQYYNGEERAKGNILERFSAQQFPDLHSELNLSSLELGDSALYFCASSVESSSYNEQFFGPGTRLTVL.

The V and J genes are TRBV11-1 and TRBJ1-1; weak D call: TRBD1 (6 bases). V shed 4 bases and J shed 12 bases, with 12 bases lying between them. This CDR3 has 11 amino acids. Germline V gene data show CDR1 as SGHAT and CDR2 as FQDESV (reference sequence). CDR3 DNA: TGTGCCAGCAGCTACAGGGTGGAAACTTTCTTT. It yields the protein CASSYRVETFF.

The chain employs TRBV5-6 and TRBJ2-2; 11 nucleotides align to TRBD1. The CDR3 length is 16 residues. The V gene end was trimmed by 1 base and the J gene end by 5 bases; junction bases not matched to a gene: 4. CDR1 and CDR2 from the germline V gene are SGHDT and YYEEEE. The CDR3 spells CASSLRGQGVTGELFF. In DNA, the CDR3 is TGTGCCAGCAGCTTGCGGGGACAGGGGGTAACCGGGGAGCTGTTTTTT.

The chain employs TRBV13 and TRBJ1-1; D is perhaps TRBD1 (5 bases). V gave up 1 base and J gave up 0 bases, with 12 bases separating them. The CDR3 loop spans 16 amino acids. CDR1 and CDR2 (germline): PRHDT, FYEKMQ (reference sequence). The CDR3 protein is CASSLARQSMNTEAFF. The CDR3 region has the DNA TGTGCCAGCAGCTTAGCCAGACAGAGCATGAACACTGAAGCTTTCTTT.

This chain connects TRBV18 to TRBJ1-2, with D possibly TRBD1 on 5 matching bases. Trimming took off 0 bases at V and 4 bases at J, with 15 bases between the two ends. CDR3 length equals 16 residues. Germline CDR1 is KGHSH and CDR2 is LQKENI. CDR3 bases: TGTGCCAGCTCACCACCTGGGGGGATTGATACCTATGGCTACACCTTC. As protein: CASSPPGGIDTYGYTF.

This clone was seen a handful of times. This chain uses TRBV18 with TRBJ2-4; 8 bases match TRBD1. J was trimmed by 2 bases and V by 6 bases; bases with no gene match: 9. Germline V gene lookup returns CDR1 KGHSH and CDR2 LQKENI. This CDR3 spans 16 amino acids. CDR3 nucleotides: TGTGCCAGCTCCCGACCCCGGACAGGGCCCAAAAACATTCAGTACTTC. As protein: CASSRPRTGPKNIQYF.

The DNA of the CDR3 is TGTGCCAGCAGCTTAGGGGCTAGCACAGATACGCAGTATTTT. This encodes CASSLGASTDTQYF. This chain joins TRBV7-3 and TRBJ2-3, with D perhaps TRBD1 (5 bases). CDR3 size: 14 residues. Germline V gene lookup returns CDR1 SGHTA and CDR2 FQGTGA. Between the trimmed V and J ends, which lost 2 bases and 0 bases, there was a span of 6 bases.

This clone was seen a handful of times. The chain carries TRBV19 and TRBJ2-1; 14 bases are shared with TRBD2. Trimming took 6 bases from V and 14 from J; bases not matched to a gene: 12. This CDR3 spans 15 amino acids. CDR1 LNHDA and CDR2 SQIVND come from the germline V gene (reference sequence). The CDR3: CASSVTGTSGGGEFF. The CDR3 bases are TGTGCCAGTAGCGTTACCGGGACTAGCGGGGGAGGGGAGTTCTTC.

In DNA form, the CDR3 reads TGCGCCAGCCGGGATCTCTCTGGAAACACCATATATTTT. Translation gives CASRDLSGNTIYF. The chain couples TRBV5-1 to TRBJ1-3; D not resolved. Germline V gene data show CDR1 as SGHRS and CDR2 as YFSETQ. CDR3 size: 13 residues. Deletions cut 7 bases from V and 0 bases from J, with 8 bases between. The full variable domain, its missing parts supplied by reference TRBV5-1 and TRBJ1-3, is KAGVTQTPRYLIKTRGQQVTLSCSPISGHRSVSWYQQTPGQGLQFLFEYFSETQRNKGNFPGRFSGRQFSNSRSEMNVSTLELGDSALYLCASRDLSGNTIYFGEGSWLTVV.